This entry lists 5 T cell receptor beta chains sequenced from one sample in a study of T cell repertoires in cytomegalovirus infection. Their antigen targets remain unknown. Using its own MiXCR run on the reads, TCRdb lists one record per CDR3 protein. The sample contains approximately 110,000 distinct CDR3 sequences, 10% of which appear only once. The sample was PBMCs, sequenced either directly or after in vitro stimulation (not recorded which). The receptors here all came from a human donor in good health (CMV status not recorded). Some clones in this sample may be carry-over from other donors' samples.

This clonotype was found many times. In nucleotides, the CDR3 is TGTGCCAGCAGCTCTAAGCACGGGCGAGAGACCCAGTACTTC. Amino acid sequence: CASSSKHGRETQYF. The chain links TRBV7-2 to TRBJ2-5; D gene ambiguous. The V gene's germline CDR1 is SGHTA and CDR2 FQGNSA. The CDR3 covers 14 residues. Trimming cost V 4 bases and J 4 bases, with 13 bases left between them.

This clonotype showed up many times. In DNA form, the CDR3 reads TGTGCCAGCAGCCCAACGGGGGCGGGGGTCACAGATACGCAGTATTTT. Its protein is CASSPTGAGVTDTQYF. The rearrangement links TRBV7-2 to TRBJ2-3; possible D gene TRBD2, 7 bases. Trimming cost V 5 bases and J 2 bases, with 17 bases left between them. Germline-derived CDR1 and CDR2 are SGHTA and FQGNSA. The CDR3 has 16 amino acids.

This clonotype was seen many times. The J gene is TRBJ2-2, the V gene TRBV12-3 or TRBV12-4; 10 bases map to TRBD2. The CDR3 spans 16 residues. The V gene end was trimmed by 7 bases and the J gene end by 4 bases; junction bases not matched to a gene: 9. CDR3 nucleotides: TGTGCCAGCACCCCGAGCGGGAGGGCCCCCACCGGGGAGCTGTTTTTT. Translation gives CASTPSGRAPTGELFF.

The table lists this clonotype with many counts. V gene TRBV6-2 or TRBV6-3 combines with J gene TRBJ2-2, with 7 bases aligning to TRBD2. V shed 7 bases and J 6 bases; nucleotides not matched to a gene: 11. The CDR3 length is 15 residues. Germline loops: CDR1 MNHEY, CDR2 SVGEGT. The CDR3 sequence is CASTGRSVRAGELFF. Written as DNA, the CDR3 is TGTGCCAGCACCGGGAGGAGCGTGAGGGCCGGGGAGCTGTTTTTT.

This clonotype appeared many times. The V gene is TRBV7-2, the J gene TRBJ2-1; D is uncertain. Germline V CDR1 and CDR2: SGHTA, FQGNSA. The CDR3 has 14 amino acids. V dropped 1 base and J dropped 5 bases, with 9 bases sitting between them. The CDR3 DNA follows: TGTGCCAGCAGCTTAGTTGTGCGGAACAATGAGCAGTTCTTC. This encodes CASSLVVRNNEQFF.